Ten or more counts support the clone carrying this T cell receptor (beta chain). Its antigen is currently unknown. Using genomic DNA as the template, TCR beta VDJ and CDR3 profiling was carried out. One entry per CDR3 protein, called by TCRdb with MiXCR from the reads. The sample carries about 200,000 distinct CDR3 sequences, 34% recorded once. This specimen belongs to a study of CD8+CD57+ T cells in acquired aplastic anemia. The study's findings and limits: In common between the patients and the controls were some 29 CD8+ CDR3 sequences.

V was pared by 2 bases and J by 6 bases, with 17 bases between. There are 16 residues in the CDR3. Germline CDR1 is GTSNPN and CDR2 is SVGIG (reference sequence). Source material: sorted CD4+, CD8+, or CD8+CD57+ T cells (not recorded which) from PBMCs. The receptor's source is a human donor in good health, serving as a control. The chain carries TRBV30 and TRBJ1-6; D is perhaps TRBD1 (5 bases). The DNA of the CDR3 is TGTGCCTGGAGTTTCTCCTCCGACAGTGTTAATTCACCCCTCCACTTT. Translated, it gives CAWSFSSDSVNSPLHF.